One sample yielded the 25 T cell receptor beta chains listed below, sequenced in a study of cytomegalovirus exposure and HLA in healthy donors (dated by TCRdb to between 2016 and 2019). Libraries were built with the immunoSEQ multiplex PCR assay. For the multiplex PCR, a mixture combining 60 forward primers for TCR Vbeta segments and 13 reverse primers for TCR Jbeta segments was used. TCRdb took over this immuneACCESS table, retaining in-frame rearrangements with V and J assigned. Such tables are incomplete; in checked studies, under half of the missing clones stem from an unresolved V gene, and the remainder is unexplained. For this sample there are 150,000 to 200,000 clones; approximately 83% appear just once. Of the sample, approximately 8.5% falls within the top ten clones. Sequenced sample: PBMCs. The receptors here all came from a young man in good health and CMV-seropositive.

This clone appeared once. The chain employs TRBV30 and TRBJ2-3; 11 nucleotides agree with TRBD2. Trimming took 3 bases from V and 0 from J; bases not matched to a gene: 5. Germline V lookup: CDR1 GTSNPN, CDR2 SVGIG (reference sequence). The CDR3 loop spans 16 amino acids. DNA of the CDR3: TGTGCCTGGAGCCGACTAGCGGGGCTGAGCACAGATACGCAGTATTTT. Its protein is CAWSRLAGLSTDTQYF.

In this sample, this clone turned up a few times. J is TRBJ1-1 and V is TRBV30; D call uncertain. V dropped 6 bases and J dropped 1 base, with 6 bases sitting between them. This CDR3 has 11 amino acids. Germline V gives CDR1 GTSNPN, CDR2 SVGIG (reference sequence). CDR3 in DNA: TGTGCCTGCCTAGAGAACACTGAAGCTTTCTTT. Protein: CACLENTEAFF.

The chain employs TRBV2 and TRBJ2-5; D uncertain. This CDR3 region has 14 residues. V gave up 5 bases and J gave up 0 bases, with 10 bases separating them. Germline V gene lookup returns CDR1 SNHLY and CDR2 FYNNEI. In nucleotides, the CDR3 is TGTGCCAGCAGTCAGGCTACGTACCAAGAGACCCAGTACTTC. Residues: CASSQATYQETQYF.

The CDR3 is CASSESRGVPDTQYF. CDR3 sequence (DNA): TGCGCCAGCAGTGAGAGTCGGGGGGTGCCAGATACGCAGTATTTT. The genes are TRBV10-1 and TRBJ2-3, with TRBD2 identical over 7 bases. The germline V gene has CDR1 WNHNN and CDR2 SYGVQD (reference sequence). The CDR3 runs to 15 residues. The V gene end was trimmed by 2 bases and the J gene end by 4 bases; junction bases not matched to a gene: 6.

The gene calls are TRBV7-3 and TRBJ1-2; the match to TRBD1 covers 7 bases. The CDR3 runs to 14 residues. CDR1 and CDR2 from the germline V gene are SGHTA and FQGTGA. The J segment lost 4 bases and the V segment lost 5 bases, leaving 7 bases of the junction unmatched. For the CDR3, the DNA is TGTGCCAGCAGCGACTTGACAGGGCTCTATGGCTACACCTTC. Translation: CASSDLTGLYGYTF.

This clone was found a few times. J is TRBJ1-5 and V is TRBV4-1, with a possible D match to TRBD1 (6 bases). V was clipped by 1 base and J by 4 bases, with 11 bases between them. CDR1 MGHRA and CDR2 YSYEKL come from the germline V gene. The CDR3 covers 15 residues. The CDR3 here is CASSQGGQGNQPQHF. The CDR3 coding sequence is TGCGCCAGCAGCCAAGGAGGGCAGGGGAATCAGCCCCAGCATTTT.

The chain has TRBV5-4 and TRBJ2-5; 10 bases line up with TRBD2. In germline, CDR1 is SGHNT, CDR2 YYREEE (reference sequence). The CDR3 loop spans 14 amino acids. V trimming: 4 bases; J trimming: 11 bases; junction bases outside the gene matches: 11. The CDR3 is CASSPSGGAELQYF. CDR3 sequence (DNA): TGTGCCAGCAGCCCAAGCGGGGGGGCTGAGCTGCAGTACTTC.

The chain is built from TRBV2 and TRBJ1-5; 8 nucleotides line up with TRBD1. This CDR3 has 13 amino acids. Germline V gives CDR1 SNHLY, CDR2 FYNNEI. The V segment lost 6 bases and the J segment 7 bases; nucleotides outside the gene matches: 5. The CDR3 DNA reads as TGTGCCAGCAGCCAGGGGGCGGGACAGCCCCAGCATTTT. Protein: CASSQGAGQPQHF.

Here the CDR3 reads CAIYGGGLTDTQYF. The CDR3 DNA reads TGTGCCATCTACGGCGGGGGACTCACAGATACGCAGTATTTT. J is TRBJ2-3 and V is TRBV10-3, with 7 bases that match TRBD2. V lost 8 bases to trimming and J lost 2 bases; unmatched junction nucleotides: 7. The CDR3 sequence is 14 residues long. CDR1 ENHRY and CDR2 SYGVKD come from the germline V gene.

This clone was found a few times. The chain joins TRBV6-5 to TRBJ2-2; D unclear. The germline V gene has CDR1 MNHEY and CDR2 SVGAGI. This CDR3 comprises 13 residues. Trimming removed 5 bases at V and 3 bases at J, with 7 bases between. CDR3 sequence: CASSERDTGELFF. The CDR3 DNA reads TGTGCCAGCAGTGAACGGGACACCGGGGAGCTGTTTTTT.

The chain couples TRBV27 to TRBJ2-5, with 9 bases matching TRBD1. The DNA end is a closer match to TRBJ2-7, so the J assignment may be wrong. This CDR3 is built from 14 residues. The germline gives CDR1 MNHEY, CDR2 SMNVEV (reference sequence). This CDR3 is CASSPTGGTYEQYF. The CDR3 bases are TGTGCCAGCAGTCCCACAGGGGGCACCTACGAGCAGTACTTC.

CDR3 loop: CAWSAGLGDTEAFF. The CDR3 coding sequence is TGTGCCTGGAGTGCGGGTTTAGGGGACACTGAAGCTTTCTTT. V gene TRBV30 combines with J gene TRBJ1-1, with D maybe TRBD1 (5 bases). Per the germline V gene, CDR1 is GTSNPN and CDR2 is SVGIG (reference sequence). V dropped 1 base and J dropped 3 bases, with 12 bases sitting between them. The CDR3 loop spans 14 amino acids.

This chain connects TRBV7-9 to TRBJ2-5, with D possibly TRBD2 on 5 matching bases. CDR3 length equals 13 residues. V lost 1 base and J lost 5, with 8 bases in between. Germline lookup yields CDR1 SEHNR and CDR2 FQNEAQ (reference sequence). CDR3 loop: CASSLGGGETQYF. The CDR3 region has the DNA TGTGCCAGCAGCTTAGGCGGAGGCGAGACCCAGTACTTC.

The genes are TRBV7-3 and TRBJ1-1; no clear D gene. The germline V gene has CDR1 SGHTA and CDR2 FQGTGA. The CDR3 is 14 amino acids. V shed 3 bases and J shed 4 bases, with 12 bases lying between them. As DNA, the CDR3 is TGTGCCAGCAGCTTGGAGGGATTGGGCACTGAAGCTTTCTTT. Residues: CASSLEGLGTEAFF.

V is TRBV10-1 and J is TRBJ2-5, with 12 bases aligning to TRBD2. The germline V gene encodes CDR1 WNHNN and CDR2 SYGVQD (reference sequence). The CDR3 totals 21 residues. V dropped 0 bases and J dropped 5; count of bases not matched to a gene: 19. The CDR3 loop reads CASSESNWRTSGDPGFETQYF. The CDR3 DNA follows: TGCGCCAGCAGTGAGTCGAATTGGCGGACTAGCGGGGACCCGGGATTTGAGACCCAGTACTTC.

CDR3 protein: CASSHGQGLTYEQYF. In DNA, the CDR3 is TGTGCCAGCAGCCATGGACAGGGACTAACCTACGAGCAGTACTTC. The chain combines TRBV7-9 with TRBJ2-5; maybe TRBD1 (8 bases). Matching the DNA end better, TRBJ2-7 makes the J call doubtful. Germline CDR1 is SEHNR and CDR2 is FQNEAQ (reference sequence). The CDR3 length is 15 residues.

Worth noting for this clone: A junction boundary mismatches the germline segment, possibly from a read error. The V gene is TRBV23-1, the J gene TRBJ2-3, with D perhaps TRBD1 (6 bases). TRBV23-1 is an open reading frame, and its role is uncertain. The CDR3 is made up of 13 amino acids. The CDR3 sequence is CASRPTGPDTRYF. Here the CDR3 DNA reads TGCGCCAGCAGACCTACAGGGCCAGATACGCGGTATTTT.

The chain employs TRBV14 and TRBJ1-1; the D is unclear. V lost 4 bases, J lost 0 bases, and 12 bases lay in between. This CDR3 is 15 amino acids long. The V gene's germline CDR1 is SGHDN and CDR2 FVKESK. CDR3 sequence (DNA): TGTGCCAGCAGCCGCTTACAGTGGATGAACACTGAAGCTTTCTTT. Translating it yields CASSRLQWMNTEAFF.

This clone occurred many times. At one end the junction does not follow the germline gene, possibly because of a read error. The V call is TRBV6-1, the J call TRBJ1-6; 8 bases map to TRBD1. CDR3 length equals 16 residues. CDR1 and CDR2 from the germline V gene are MNHNS and SASEGT. The CDR3 DNA reads as TGTGCCAGCAGCGAAGCAGCGGACAGGGCCACTTCACCCCTCCACTTT. This codes for CASSEAADRATSPLHF.

The rearrangement links TRBV5-1 to TRBJ2-3, with D possibly matching TRBD1 (5 bases). V lost 2 bases and J 4 bases, leaving 14 bases between the germline ends. This CDR3 spans 15 amino acids. Germline values: CDR1 SGHRS, CDR2 YFSETQ. CDR3 nucleotide sequence: TGCGCCAGCAGCTTAACGCAGGGTGGGCCAGATACGCAGTATTTT. The encoded protein is CASSLTQGGPDTQYF. Using reference TRBV5-1 and TRBJ2-3 for the parts outside the CDR3, the full variable domain is KAGVTQTPRYLIKTRGQQVTLSCSPISGHRSVSWYQQTPGQGLQFLFEYFSETQRNKGNFPGRFSGRQFSNSRSEMNVSTLELGDSALYLCASSLTQGGPDTQYFGPGTRLTVL.

This sequence joins TRBV7-9 and TRBJ1-1, with a possible D match to TRBD1 (5 bases). Trimming removed 2 bases from V and 0 bases from J, with 7 bases in between. Germline V lookup: CDR1 SEHNR, CDR2 FQNEAQ (reference sequence). This CDR3 contains 14 residues. The CDR3 DNA sequence: TGTGCCAGCAGCTTAAGGGGTATGAACACTGAAGCTTTCTTT. It specifies CASSLRGMNTEAFF.

V gene TRBV10-2 combines with J gene TRBJ2-1; D may be TRBD2 (6 bases). Per germline, CDR1 WSHSY and CDR2 SAAADI. V lost 6 bases and J 0 bases, leaving 12 bases between the germline ends. This CDR3 spans 15 amino acids. CDR3 region: CASREGQSSYNEQFF. The CDR3 bases are TGCGCCAGCAGGGAGGGGCAAAGCTCCTACAATGAGCAGTTCTTC.

The chain has TRBV5-1 and TRBJ1-1; D remains unclear. This CDR3 is built from 14 residues. Looked up from germline, CDR1 is SGHRS and CDR2 is YFSETQ. Trimming removed 4 bases at V and 0 bases at J, with 10 bases between. CDR3 bases: TGCGCCAGCAGCGTGAGGGAACTGAACACTGAAGCTTTCTTT. This translates into CASSVRELNTEAFF.

The chain has TRBV7-2 and TRBJ1-1; 10 bases are a match to TRBD1. This CDR3 comprises 16 residues. V gave up 4 bases and J gave up 2 bases; unmatched junction bases: 7. Germline CDR1 SGHTA, CDR2 FQGNSA. The CDR3 DNA reads TGTGCCAGCAGCTGGGGACAGGGGCTAGGTAACACTGAAGCTTTCTTT. Amino acids: CASSWGQGLGNTEAFF.

This clone was counted once. The chain employs TRBV19 and TRBJ1-1, with 11 bases lining up with TRBD1. This CDR3 is built from 15 residues. The V gene's germline CDR1 is LNHDA and CDR2 SQIVND (reference sequence). The ends lost 7 bases at V and 6 bases at J; junction bases unmatched: 10. CDR3 sequence reads: CASILGGTGGSEAFF. CDR3 in DNA: TGTGCCAGTATCCTAGGAGGGACAGGGGGATCTGAAGCTTTCTTT.